The 14 T cell receptor beta chains below were found in one sample sequenced in a study of T cells in Graves' hyperthyroidism and ophthalmopathy. Researchers took RNA transcripts and amplified the TCR beta CDR3 regions from them. In the first-round RT-PCR of the TCR CDR3, the HTBI primer set was used. TCRdb independently ran MiXCR on the multiplex PCR reads; one entry per CDR3 protein. The sample has around 280,000 distinct CDR3 sequences; around 13% are singletons. Specimen: blood. The receptors derive from a woman between 35 and 50 years old with Graves' hyperthyroidism.

In its sample, this clonotype was seen a few times. The chain uses TRBV15 and TRBJ2-3; D may be TRBD2 (6 bases). Trimming left V 4 bases short and J 4 bases short, with 18 bases between. The CDR3 loop spans 16 amino acids. Germline V CDR1 and CDR2: LNHNV, YYDKDF (reference sequence). The CDR3 DNA reads TGTGCCACCAGCACCCTTGGGGGGATGGGGGCAGATACGCAGTATTTT. Translation: CATSTLGGMGADTQYF.

This clonotype was found many times. The chain employs TRBV5-6 and TRBJ1-5, with D hard to call. Germline CDR1 is SGHDT and CDR2 is YYEEEE. The germline V and J ends were trimmed by 1 base and 2 bases, with 7 bases remaining between them. The CDR3 has 14 amino acids. This CDR3 is CASSLYGGNQPQHF. Here the CDR3 DNA reads TGTGCCAGCAGCTTGTATGGGGGCAATCAGCCCCAGCATTTT.

The table lists this clonotype with many counts. The chain employs TRBV28 and TRBJ2-5; D not resolved. The CDR3 length is 15 residues. V was clipped by 3 bases and J by 2 bases, with 13 bases between them. Germline loops: CDR1 MDHEN, CDR2 SYDVKM. CDR3 nucleotides: TGTGCCAGCAGTTTGGAAGGGCAGATACAAGAGACCCAGTACTTC. Amino acids: CASSLEGQIQETQYF.

This clonotype was recorded many times. The genes are TRBV15 and TRBJ1-5; D is unclear. CDR1 and CDR2 from the germline V gene are LNHNV and YYDKDF (reference sequence). Trimming removed 0 bases from V and 4 bases from J, with 10 bases in between. The CDR3 is made up of 15 amino acids. CDR3 sequence reads: CATSRDRSGNQPQHF. The CDR3 DNA reads as TGTGCCACCAGCAGAGATCGGTCGGGGAATCAGCCCCAGCATTTT.

This clonotype was detected many times. V and J are TRBV3-1 and TRBJ1-5; no reliable D call. Germline CDR1 and CDR2: LGHDT and YNNKEL (reference sequence). This CDR3 contains 13 residues. The ends were cut back, 3 bases at V and 3 bases at J, with 6 bases in the middle. The CDR3 protein is CASSHDLNQPQHF. The CDR3 DNA follows: TGTGCCAGCAGCCATGATCTCAATCAGCCCCAGCATTTT.

The rearrangement uses TRBV6-1 and TRBJ2-5; 7 nucleotides agree with TRBD1. Germline loops: CDR1 MNHNS, CDR2 SASEGT. J was trimmed by 2 bases and V by 7 bases; bases with no gene match: 4. The CDR3 spans 13 residues. Written as DNA, the CDR3 is TGTGCCAGCAACCGGGACAGACAAGAGACCCAGTACTTC. Protein product: CASNRDRQETQYF.

In this sample, this clonotype turned up many times. The gene calls are TRBV3-1 and TRBJ2-4, with D possibly TRBD1 on 6 matching bases. The germline CDR1 and CDR2 sequences are LGHDT and YNNKEL (reference sequence). V was trimmed by 5 bases and J by 0 bases, leaving 11 bases between them. CDR3 length: 15 residues. The CDR3 DNA sequence: TGTGCCAGCAGCTCCAGGGGTTTAGCCAAAAACATTCAGTACTTC. Residues: CASSSRGLAKNIQYF.

This clonotype has at least ten counts. The rearrangement links TRBV6-1 to TRBJ1-5, with a possible D match to TRBD1 (5 bases). Germline V gives CDR1 MNHNS, CDR2 SASEGT. The CDR3 is 15 amino acids. Trimming removed 8 bases from V and 1 base from J, with 15 bases in between. Written as DNA, the CDR3 is TGTGCCAGCTCATGGCAGGGAGTGAGCAATCAGCCCCAGCATTTT. Protein sequence: CASSWQGVSNQPQHF.

This clonotype was counted only a few times. The V gene is TRBV7-2, the J gene TRBJ2-4; the D gene is possibly TRBD2 (5 bases). The ends were cut back, 1 base at V and 11 bases at J, with 18 bases in the middle. This CDR3 is 15 amino acids long. Germline V gives CDR1 SGHTA, CDR2 FQGNSA. The CDR3 DNA reads TGTGCCAGCAGCTTAGGATCCGCCGGCGGGCGATTTCAGTACTTC. Its protein product is CASSLGSAGGRFQYF. The entire variable domain, with the rest obtained from reference TRBV7-2 and TRBJ2-4, is as follows: GAGVSQSPSNKVTEKGKDVELRCDPISGHTALYWYRQSLGQGLEFLIYFQGNSAPDKSGLPSDRFSAERTGGSVSTLTIQRTQQEDSAVYLCASSLGSAGGRFQYFGAGTRLSVL.

This clonotype was counted at least ten times. The chain links TRBV2 to TRBJ1-5; D is ambiguous. Germline CDR1 reads SNHLY; CDR2 reads FYNNEI. V gave up 1 base and J gave up 0 bases, with 4 bases separating them. The CDR3 is made up of 14 amino acids. In DNA form, the CDR3 reads TGTGCCAGCAGTGAAGGAAATAGCAATCAGCCCCAGCATTTT. Its translation is CASSEGNSNQPQHF.

This clonotype was detected ten times or more. Here the CDR3 DNA reads TGTGCCAGCAGCTCCCTAAGCGGGAGGGGAGAGACCCAGTACTTC. Its protein is CASSSLSGRGETQYF. The chain combines TRBV11-2 with TRBJ2-5; 10 bases map to TRBD2. The CDR3 is made up of 15 amino acids. The V segment lost 4 bases and the J segment 4 bases; nucleotides outside the gene matches: 6. Per the germline V gene, CDR1 is SGHAT and CDR2 is FQNNGV.

The V call is TRBV2, the J call TRBJ1-3; D may be TRBD1 (6 bases). The germline V gene encodes CDR1 SNHLY and CDR2 FYNNEI. V lost 10 bases, J lost 2 bases, and 18 bases lay in between. This CDR3 region has 15 residues. The CDR3 reads CATREGGGAGNTIYF. CDR3 coding DNA: TGTGCCACCAGGGAGGGAGGGGGTGCTGGAAACACCATATATTTT.

Many counts were recorded for this clonotype. This chain connects TRBV6-2 or TRBV6-3 to TRBJ2-1; TRBD1 matches at 7 bases. From germline, CDR1 is MNHEY and CDR2 SVGEGT. The CDR3 consists of 15 residues. Germline trimming cut 2 bases from V and 9 bases from J; bases unmatched to any gene: 10. This CDR3 reads CASSYTRQGTAEQFF. In DNA, the CDR3 is TGTGCCAGCAGTTACACGAGACAGGGAACCGCTGAGCAGTTCTTC.

This clonotype was observed at least ten times. The V gene is TRBV3-1, the J gene TRBJ1-2; D unclear. This CDR3 region has 13 residues. Per germline, CDR1 LGHDT and CDR2 YNNKEL (reference sequence). V dropped 0 bases and J dropped 7 bases, with 9 bases sitting between them. The CDR3 DNA sequence: TGTGCCAGCAGCCAAGAGCGGGGTGCTGGCTACACCTTC. Its translation: CASSQERGAGYTF.